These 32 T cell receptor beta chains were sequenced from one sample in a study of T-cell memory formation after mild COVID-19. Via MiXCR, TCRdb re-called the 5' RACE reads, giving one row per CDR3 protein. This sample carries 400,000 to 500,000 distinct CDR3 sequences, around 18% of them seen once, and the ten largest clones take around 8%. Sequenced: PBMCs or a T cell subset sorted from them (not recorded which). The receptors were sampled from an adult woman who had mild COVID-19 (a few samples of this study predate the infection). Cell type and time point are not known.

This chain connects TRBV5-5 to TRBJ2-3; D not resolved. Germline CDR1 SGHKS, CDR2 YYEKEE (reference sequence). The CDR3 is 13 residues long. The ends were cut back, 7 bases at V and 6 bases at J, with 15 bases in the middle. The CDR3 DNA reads TGTGCCAGCCGTGACGGTCCTGCGGATACGCAGTATTTT. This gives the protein CASRDGPADTQYF.

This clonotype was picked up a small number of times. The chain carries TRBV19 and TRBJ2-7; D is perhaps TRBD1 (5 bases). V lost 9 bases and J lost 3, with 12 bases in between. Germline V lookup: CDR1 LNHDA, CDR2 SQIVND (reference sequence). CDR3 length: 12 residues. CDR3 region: CASGFDSYEQYF. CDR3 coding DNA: TGTGCCAGCGGATTCGACAGCTACGAGCAGTACTTC.

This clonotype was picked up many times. CDR3 in amino acids: CASSPRSYEQYF. The CDR3 bases are TGTGCCAGCAGTCCTCGCTCCTACGAGCAGTACTTC. This chain uses TRBV12-3 or TRBV12-4 with TRBJ2-7; D unclear. The germline V and J ends were trimmed by 5 bases and 0 bases, with 5 bases remaining between them. The CDR3 is made up of 12 amino acids.

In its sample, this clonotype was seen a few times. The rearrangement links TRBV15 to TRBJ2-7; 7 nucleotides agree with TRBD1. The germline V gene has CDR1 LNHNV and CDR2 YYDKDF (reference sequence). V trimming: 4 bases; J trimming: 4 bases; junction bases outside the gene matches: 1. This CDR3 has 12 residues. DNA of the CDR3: TGTGCCACCAGCAAGGGACAGTACGAGCAGTACTTC. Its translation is CATSKGQYEQYF.

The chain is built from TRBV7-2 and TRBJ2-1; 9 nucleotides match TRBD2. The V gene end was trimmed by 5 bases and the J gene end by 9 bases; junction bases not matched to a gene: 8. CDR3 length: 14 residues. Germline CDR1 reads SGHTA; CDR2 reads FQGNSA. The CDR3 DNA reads TGTGCCAGCAGCGCTCAGCGGGAGGTGGGTGAGCAGTTCTTC. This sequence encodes CASSAQREVGEQFF.

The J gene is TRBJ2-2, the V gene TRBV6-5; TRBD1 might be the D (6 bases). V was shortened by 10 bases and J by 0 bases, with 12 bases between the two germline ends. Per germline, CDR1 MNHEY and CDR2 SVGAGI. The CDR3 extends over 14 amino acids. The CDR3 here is CAKSTGSNTGELFF. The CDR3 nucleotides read TGTGCCAAGTCGACAGGTTCGAACACCGGGGAGCTGTTTTTT.

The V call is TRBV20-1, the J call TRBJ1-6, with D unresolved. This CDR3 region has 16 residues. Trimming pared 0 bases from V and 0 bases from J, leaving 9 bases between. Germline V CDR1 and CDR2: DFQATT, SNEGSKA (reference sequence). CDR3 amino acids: CSARDAGSSYNSPLHF. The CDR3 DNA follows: TGCAGTGCTAGAGATGCAGGTAGCTCCTATAATTCACCCCTCCACTTT.

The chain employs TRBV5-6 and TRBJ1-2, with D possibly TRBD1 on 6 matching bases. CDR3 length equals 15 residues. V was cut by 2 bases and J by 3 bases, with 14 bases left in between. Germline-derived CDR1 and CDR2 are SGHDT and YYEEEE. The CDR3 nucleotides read TGTGCCAGCAGCTTCAGGGGCTACAGCGACTATGGCTACACCTTC. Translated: CASSFRGYSDYGYTF.

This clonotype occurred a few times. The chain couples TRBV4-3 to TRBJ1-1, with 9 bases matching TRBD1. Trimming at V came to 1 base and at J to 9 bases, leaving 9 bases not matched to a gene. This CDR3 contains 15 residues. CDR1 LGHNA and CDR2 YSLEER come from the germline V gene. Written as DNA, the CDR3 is TGCGCCAGCAGCCAAGGTGGGACAGGGCTCTTCCAAGCTTTCTTT. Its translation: CASSQGGTGLFQAFF.

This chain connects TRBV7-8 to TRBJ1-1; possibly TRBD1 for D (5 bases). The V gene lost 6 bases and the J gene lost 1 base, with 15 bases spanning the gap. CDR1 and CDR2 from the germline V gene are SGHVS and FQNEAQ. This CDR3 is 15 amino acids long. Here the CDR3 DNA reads TGTGCCAGCAGTGGAACTGGGGGGGGGAACACTGAAGCTTTCTTT. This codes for CASSGTGGGNTEAFF.

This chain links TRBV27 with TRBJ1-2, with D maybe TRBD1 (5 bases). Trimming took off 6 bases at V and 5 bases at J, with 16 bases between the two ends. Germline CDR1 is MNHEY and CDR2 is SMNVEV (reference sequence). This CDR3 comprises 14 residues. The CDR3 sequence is CASSLLGVGYGYTF. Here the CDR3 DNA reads TGTGCCAGCAGCCTCCTAGGGGTTGGGTATGGCTACACCTTC.

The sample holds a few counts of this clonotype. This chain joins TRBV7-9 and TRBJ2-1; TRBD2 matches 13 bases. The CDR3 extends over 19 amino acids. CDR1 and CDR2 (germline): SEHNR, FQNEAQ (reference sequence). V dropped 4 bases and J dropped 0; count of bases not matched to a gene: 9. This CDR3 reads CASSSRLAGGWSSYNEQFF. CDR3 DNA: TGTGCCAGCAGCTCAAGACTAGCGGGAGGATGGAGCTCCTACAATGAGCAGTTCTTC.

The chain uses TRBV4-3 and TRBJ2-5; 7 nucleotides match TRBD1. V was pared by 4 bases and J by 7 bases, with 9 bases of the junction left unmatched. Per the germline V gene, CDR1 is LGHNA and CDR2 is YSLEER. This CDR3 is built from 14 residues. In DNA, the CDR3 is TGCGCCAGCAGCCTTGAACGACAGGGTTGGACCCAGTACTTC. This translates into CASSLERQGWTQYF.

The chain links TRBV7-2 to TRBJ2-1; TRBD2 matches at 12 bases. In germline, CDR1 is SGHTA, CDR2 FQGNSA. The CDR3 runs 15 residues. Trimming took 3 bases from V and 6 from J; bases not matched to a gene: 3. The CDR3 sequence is CASSLAGLAGNEQFF. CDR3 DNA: TGTGCCAGCAGCTTGGCGGGACTAGCGGGCAATGAGCAGTTCTTC.

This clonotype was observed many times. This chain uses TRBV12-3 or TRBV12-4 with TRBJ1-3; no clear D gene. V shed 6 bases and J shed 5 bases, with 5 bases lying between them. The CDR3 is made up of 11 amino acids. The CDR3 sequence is CASSIRNTIYF. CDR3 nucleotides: TGTGCCAGCAGCATCCGAAACACCATATATTTT.

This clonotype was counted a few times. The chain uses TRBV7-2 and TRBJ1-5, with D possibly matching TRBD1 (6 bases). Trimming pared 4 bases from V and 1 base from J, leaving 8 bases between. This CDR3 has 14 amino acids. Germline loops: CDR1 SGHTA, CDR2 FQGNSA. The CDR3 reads CASSYDRSNQPQHF. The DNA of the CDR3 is TGTGCCAGCAGCTACGACAGGAGCAATCAGCCCCAGCATTTT.

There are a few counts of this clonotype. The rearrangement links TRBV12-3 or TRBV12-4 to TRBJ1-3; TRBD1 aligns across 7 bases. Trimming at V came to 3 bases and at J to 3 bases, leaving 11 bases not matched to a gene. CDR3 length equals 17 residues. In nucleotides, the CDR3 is TGTGCCAGCAGTTTCTACCAGGGGGGGGCTGGTGGAAACACCATATATTTT. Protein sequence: CASSFYQGGAGGNTIYF.

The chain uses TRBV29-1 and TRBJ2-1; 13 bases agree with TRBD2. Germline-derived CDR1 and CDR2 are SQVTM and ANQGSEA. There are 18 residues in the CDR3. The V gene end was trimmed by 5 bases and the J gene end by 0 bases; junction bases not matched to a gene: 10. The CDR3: CSVSGTSGISGSYNEQFF. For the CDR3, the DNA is TGCAGCGTTTCTGGGACTAGCGGGATATCAGGCTCCTACAATGAGCAGTTCTTC.

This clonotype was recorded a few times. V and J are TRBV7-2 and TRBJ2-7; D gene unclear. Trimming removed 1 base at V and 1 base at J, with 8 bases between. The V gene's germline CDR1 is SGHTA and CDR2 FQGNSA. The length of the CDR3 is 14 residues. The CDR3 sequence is CASSLGLGSYEQYF. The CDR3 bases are TGTGCCAGCAGCTTAGGACTTGGTTCCTACGAGCAGTACTTC.

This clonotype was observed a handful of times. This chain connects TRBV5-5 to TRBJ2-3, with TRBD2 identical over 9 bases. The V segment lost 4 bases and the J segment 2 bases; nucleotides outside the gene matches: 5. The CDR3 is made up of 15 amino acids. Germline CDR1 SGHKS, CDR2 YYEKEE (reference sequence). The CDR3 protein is CASSPIAGDTDTQYF. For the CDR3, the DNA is TGTGCCAGCAGCCCGATAGCGGGGGACACAGATACGCAGTATTTT.

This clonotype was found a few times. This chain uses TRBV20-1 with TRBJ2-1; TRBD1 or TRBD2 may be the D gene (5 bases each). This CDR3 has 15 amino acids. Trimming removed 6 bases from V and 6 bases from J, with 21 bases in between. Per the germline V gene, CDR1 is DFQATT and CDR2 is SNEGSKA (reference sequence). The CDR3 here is CSAPRGVHRRNEQFF. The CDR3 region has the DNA TGCAGTGCGCCCCGAGGGGTACACCGCCGCAATGAGCAGTTCTTC.

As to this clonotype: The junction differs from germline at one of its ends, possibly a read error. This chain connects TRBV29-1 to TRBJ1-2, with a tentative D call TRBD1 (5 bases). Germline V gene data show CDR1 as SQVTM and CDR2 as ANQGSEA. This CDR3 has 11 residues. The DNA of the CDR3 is TGCAGCGTTGGACAGAACTATGGCTGCACCTTC. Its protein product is CSVGQNYGCTF.

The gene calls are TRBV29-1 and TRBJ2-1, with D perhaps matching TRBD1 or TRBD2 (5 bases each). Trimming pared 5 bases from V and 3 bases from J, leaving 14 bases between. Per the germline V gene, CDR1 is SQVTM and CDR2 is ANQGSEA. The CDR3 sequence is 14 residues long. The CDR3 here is CSVSPGRNYNEQFF. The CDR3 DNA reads TGCAGCGTTTCCCCGGGGCGAAACTACAATGAGCAGTTCTTC.

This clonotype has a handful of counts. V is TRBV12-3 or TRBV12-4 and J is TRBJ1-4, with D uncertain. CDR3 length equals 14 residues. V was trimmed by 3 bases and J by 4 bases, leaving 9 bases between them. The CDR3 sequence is CASSFGQINEKLFF. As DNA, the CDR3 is TGTGCCAGCAGTTTTGGTCAGATTAATGAAAAACTGTTTTTT.

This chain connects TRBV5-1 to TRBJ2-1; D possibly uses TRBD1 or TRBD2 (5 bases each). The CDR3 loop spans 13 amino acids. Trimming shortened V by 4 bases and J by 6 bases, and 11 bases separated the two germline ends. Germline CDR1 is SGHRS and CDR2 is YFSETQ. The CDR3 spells CASSGDRFNEQFF. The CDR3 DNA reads TGCGCCAGCAGCGGGGACCGCTTCAATGAGCAGTTCTTC.

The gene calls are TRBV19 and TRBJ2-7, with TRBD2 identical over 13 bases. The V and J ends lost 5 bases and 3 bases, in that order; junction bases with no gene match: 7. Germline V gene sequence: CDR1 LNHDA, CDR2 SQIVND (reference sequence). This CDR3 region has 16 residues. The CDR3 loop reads CASSVGLAGVSYEQYF. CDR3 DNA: TGTGCCAGTAGTGTAGGACTAGCGGGAGTGAGCTACGAGCAGTACTTC.

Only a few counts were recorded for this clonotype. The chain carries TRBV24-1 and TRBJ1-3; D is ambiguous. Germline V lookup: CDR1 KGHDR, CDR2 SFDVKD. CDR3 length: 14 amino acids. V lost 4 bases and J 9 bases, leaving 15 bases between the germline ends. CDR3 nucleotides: TGTGCCACCAGTGACCCCGTCGGGGAGGGCACCATATATTTT. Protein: CATSDPVGEGTIYF.

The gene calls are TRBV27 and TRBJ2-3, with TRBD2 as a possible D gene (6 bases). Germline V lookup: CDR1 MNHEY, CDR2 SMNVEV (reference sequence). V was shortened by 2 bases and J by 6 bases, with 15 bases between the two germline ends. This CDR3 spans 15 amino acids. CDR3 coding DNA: TGTGCCAGCAGTTTAGTCACCTCCGGAGGGGATACGCAGTATTTT. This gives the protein CASSLVTSGGDTQYF.

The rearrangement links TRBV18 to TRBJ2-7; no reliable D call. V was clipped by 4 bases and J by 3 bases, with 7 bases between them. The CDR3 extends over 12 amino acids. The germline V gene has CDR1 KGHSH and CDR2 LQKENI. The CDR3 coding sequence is TGTGCCAGCTCACGGGCATTCTACGAGCAGTACTTC. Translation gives CASSRAFYEQYF.

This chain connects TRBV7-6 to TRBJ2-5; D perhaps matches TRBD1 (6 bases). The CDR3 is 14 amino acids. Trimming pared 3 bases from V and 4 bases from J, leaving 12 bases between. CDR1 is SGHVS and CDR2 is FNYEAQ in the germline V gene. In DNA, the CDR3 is TGTGCCAGCAGCTTGGGGGACACGGGAGAGACCCAGTACTTC. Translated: CASSLGDTGETQYF.

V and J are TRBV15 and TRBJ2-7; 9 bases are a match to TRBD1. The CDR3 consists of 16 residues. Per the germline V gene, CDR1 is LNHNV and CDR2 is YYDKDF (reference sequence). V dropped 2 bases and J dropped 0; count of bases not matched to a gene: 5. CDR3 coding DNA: TGTGCCACCAGCAGATACCGGGACAGGGCCTCCTACGAGCAGTACTTC. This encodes CATSRYRDRASYEQYF.

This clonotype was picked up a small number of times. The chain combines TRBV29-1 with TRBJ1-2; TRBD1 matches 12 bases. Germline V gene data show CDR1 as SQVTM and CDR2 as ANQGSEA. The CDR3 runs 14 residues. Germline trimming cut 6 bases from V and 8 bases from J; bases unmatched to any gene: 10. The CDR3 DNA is TGCAGCGTCTTGAAGGGGACAGGGGGCGAAGGCTACACCTTC. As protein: CSVLKGTGGEGYTF.